This T cell receptor (beta chain) originates from a study of blood T cell repertoires in COVID-19. Overall study context: Material from acute and convalescent COVID-19 was sourced from the United States, Italy and Spain. Sample material is recorded as cDNA or gDNA derived from T cells, B-cell-depleted T cells, or PBMCs.

Methods used by the authors: Nucleated cell counts were estimated from reference gene primer amplification. The protocol was immunoSEQ multiplex PCR, while the TCRdb copy is restricted to in-frame clones and leaves out a portion. The V and J calls and the clone size are those of that table, but D and trimming were determined from the DNA. The table records some 100,000 clones, around four fifths of them present only once. In germline, CDR1 is SGHNT, CDR2 YYREEE (reference sequence). The V and J ends lost 0 bases and 9 bases, in that order; junction bases with no gene match: 8. There are 14 residues in the CDR3.

Sequencing was done on a sample of peripheral blood. J is TRBJ1-2 and V is TRBV5-4; 7 bases align to TRBD1. The TCR was taken from a woman aged 65 to 85 with active or convalescent COVID-19. CDR3 sequence reads: CASSLDRGVFSYTF. CDR3 sequence (DNA): TGTGCCAGCAGCTTGGACAGGGGTGTCTTTAGCTACACCTTC.